Below are 9 T cell receptor beta chains sequenced from a single sample in a study of shared clonotypes between healthy human individuals. The data were produced by immunoSEQ multiplex PCR, yet TCRdb's version contains in-frame clones alone and is incomplete. The sample consists of approximately 700,000 clones, 73% of them appearing once. The specimen was memory CD4+ T cells sorted from blood. As to subset: CD45RA-negative fraction. These TCRs come from a woman aged 25-40 years in good health.

The chain links TRBV2 to TRBJ2-7, with 12 nucleotides matching TRBD2. CDR1 is SNHLY and CDR2 is FYNNEI in the germline V gene. The CDR3 spans 16 residues. With 8 bases clipped from V and 6 bases from J, the junction kept 14 bases outside the gene matches. CDR3 in DNA: TGTGCCAGCCAGCGGGAGCGGGGACTAGCGGGCTTCGAGCAGTACTTC. This codes for CASQRERGLAGFEQYF.

The genes are TRBV6-6 and TRBJ1-1; no clear D gene. The ends were cut back, 6 bases at V and 2 bases at J, with 10 bases in the middle. The V gene's germline CDR1 is MNHNY and CDR2 SVGAGI (reference sequence). This CDR3 comprises 13 residues. As DNA, the CDR3 is TGTGCCAGCAGCCCCATGGCCAACACTGAAGCTTTCTTT. Translation: CASSPMANTEAFF.

The table lists this clone with a few counts. The chain carries TRBV6-4 and TRBJ2-5; a weak D match, TRBD2 (5 bases). The CDR3 sequence is 15 residues long. V was clipped by 6 bases and J by 3 bases, with 17 bases between them. The V gene's germline CDR1 is MRHNA and CDR2 SNTAGT. The CDR3 sequence is CASRGMDSSEETQYF. The CDR3 DNA sequence: TGTGCCAGCAGGGGGATGGACTCCTCGGAAGAGACCCAGTACTTC.

A word on this clone: Other DNA sequences of this sample code for an identical CDR3. The rearrangement uses TRBV19 and TRBJ1-5; possibly TRBD1 for D (5 bases). Trimming left V 3 bases short and J 0 bases short, with 9 bases between. There are 15 residues in the CDR3. Germline CDR1 is LNHDA and CDR2 is SQIVND (reference sequence). CDR3 in amino acids: CASSIGGVSNQPQHF. The CDR3 DNA follows: TGTGCCAGTAGTATTGGAGGGGTTAGCAATCAGCCCCAGCATTTT.

The chain combines TRBV5-1 with TRBJ2-5; possible D gene TRBD2, 6 bases. Germline CDR1 is SGHRS and CDR2 is YFSETQ. The CDR3 contains 15 residues. Trimming took off 3 bases at V and 5 bases at J, with 17 bases between the two ends. CDR3 sequence: CASSSSGTAGETQYF. CDR3 nucleotides: TGCGCCAGCAGCTCATCCGGGACGGCGGGGGAGACCCAGTACTTC.

This chain connects TRBV19 to TRBJ1-5, with D maybe TRBD1 (5 bases). The germline V gene encodes CDR1 LNHDA and CDR2 SQIVND (reference sequence). Between the trimmed V and J ends, which lost 8 bases and 0 bases, there was a span of 14 bases. The CDR3 consists of 15 residues. The CDR3 nucleotides read TGTGCCAGTGAAGGGGCAGACTATAGCAATCAGCCCCAGCATTTT. Translated: CASEGADYSNQPQHF.

Ten or more counts support this clone. V and J are TRBV7-7 and TRBJ2-7; no definite D call. The V gene's germline CDR1 is SSHAT and CDR2 FNYEAQ (reference sequence). The CDR3 sequence is 13 residues long. V was cut by 6 bases and J by 7 bases, with 16 bases left in between. In DNA form, the CDR3 reads TGTGCCAGCAGTGCCGGGCGAACTCTGGAGCAGTACTTC. This sequence encodes CASSAGRTLEQYF.

The V gene is TRBV19, the J gene TRBJ1-2; no clear D. The CDR3 runs 15 residues. Germline assignment: CDR1 LNHDA and CDR2 SQIVND (reference sequence). V was cut by 4 bases and J by 0 bases, with 12 bases left in between. The CDR3 reads CASSKDPGANYGYTF. CDR3 coding DNA: TGTGCCAGTAGTAAAGACCCCGGAGCTAACTATGGCTACACCTTC.

CDR3 coding DNA: TGTGCCAGCACTTCCACAGGGGGCTCGATCACCGGGGAGCTGTTTTTT. Protein product: CASTSTGGSITGELFF. The chain couples TRBV28 to TRBJ2-2, with 9 bases that match TRBD1. Germline CDR1 reads MDHEN; CDR2 reads SYDVKM. The V and J ends lost 7 bases and 4 bases, in that order; junction bases with no gene match: 10. This CDR3 is 16 amino acids long.